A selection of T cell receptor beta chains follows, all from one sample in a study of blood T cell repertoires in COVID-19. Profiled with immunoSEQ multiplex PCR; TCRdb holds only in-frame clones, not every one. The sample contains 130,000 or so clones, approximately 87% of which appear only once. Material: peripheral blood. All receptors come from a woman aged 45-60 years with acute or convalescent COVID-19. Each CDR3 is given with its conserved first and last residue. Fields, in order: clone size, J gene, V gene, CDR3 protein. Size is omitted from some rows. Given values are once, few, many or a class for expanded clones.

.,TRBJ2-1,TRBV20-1,CSASASGRINEQFF
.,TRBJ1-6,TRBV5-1,CASSLGRENSPLHF
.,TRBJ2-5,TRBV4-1,CASSRSGLEEETQYF
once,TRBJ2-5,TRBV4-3,CASSQGPSLRGETQYF
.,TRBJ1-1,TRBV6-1,CASSEIWGETEAFF
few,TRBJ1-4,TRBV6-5,CASKGSAANEKLFF
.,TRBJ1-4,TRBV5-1,CASSLAGGVGEKLFF
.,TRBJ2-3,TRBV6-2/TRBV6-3,CASSYQREKADTQYF
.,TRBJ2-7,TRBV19,CASSIVAGSYEQYF
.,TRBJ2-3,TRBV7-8,CASSPGGDTQYF
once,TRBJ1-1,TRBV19,CASSLDRRTEAFF
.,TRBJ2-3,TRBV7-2,CASSLWRGPSTDTQYF